The 7 T cell receptor beta chains below all came from one sample that was sequenced in a study of CD8 T cells in cerebrospinal fluid in Alzheimer's disease (dated by TCRdb to about 2020). Library generation was performed with 10x single-cell sequencing. Sequencer: NextSeq 550. The reads were reprocessed in TCRdb, with one entry per CDR3 protein sequence and no accompanying DNA. The table for this sample shows 1,100 to 1,500 distinct CDR3 sequences. The biggest ten clones account for about 10% of the sample. The specimen sequenced was cerebrospinal fluid. The receptors here all came from a human donor with mild cognitive impairment.

This clonotype ranks as medium-sized in terms of frequency. CDR3: CASSLAGGPYNEQFF. The chain carries TRBV18 and TRBJ2-1. There are 15 residues in the CDR3. Germline CDR1 reads KGHSH; CDR2 reads LQKENI.

This clonotype is classed as large by frequency. V usage is TRBV11-2 and J usage is TRBJ2-1. CDR3 length equals 15 residues. Germline lookup yields CDR1 SGHAT and CDR2 FQNNGV. The CDR3 sequence is CASSLDRAQHNEQFF.

This clonotype is identified as medium-sized (0.01 to 0.1%) from frequency. The chain has TRBV5-4 and TRBJ2-5; the TCRdb call, TRBD2, lacks DNA for checking. Germline V gene data show CDR1 as SGHNT and CDR2 as YYREEE (reference sequence). The CDR3 length is 14 residues. The CDR3 loop reads CASSPARRYETQYF.

This clonotype is identified as large from frequency. J is TRBJ1-2 and V is TRBV7-2; TCRdb picks TRBD1, but there is no DNA to check that call. CDR1 is SGHTA, CDR2 FQGNSA, per germline. CDR3 length equals 12 residues. CDR3 sequence reads: CASSRNRDGYTF.

This clonotype is deemed medium-sized by its frequency. V is TRBV9 and J is TRBJ1-2; TCRdb's D call, TRBD1, is unchecked because there is no DNA. The CDR3 spans 12 residues. Germline loops: CDR1 SGDLS, CDR2 YYNGEE. The CDR3 protein is CASRGQEGRYTF.

This clonotype is called medium-sized (0.01 to 0.1%) based on its frequency. The chain employs TRBV11-2 and TRBJ2-3. In germline, CDR1 is SGHAT, CDR2 FQNNGV. The CDR3 is 12 residues long. The CDR3 sequence: CASFPSTDTQYF.

This clonotype shows up as medium-sized by frequency. This chain links TRBV29-1 with TRBJ1-2; as DNA is missing, the TRBD1 call by TCRdb cannot be tested. The germline CDR1 and CDR2 sequences are SQVTM and ANQGSEA. This CDR3 contains 14 residues. CDR3 in amino acids: CSVELLAGGKGYTF.